This T cell receptor (beta chain) was observed in a study of cytomegalovirus exposure and HLA in healthy donors. Of note for this clone: Its matching antigen is unknown.

This CDR3 is 15 amino acids long. Per the germline V gene, CDR1 is SGHRS and CDR2 is YFSETQ. Trimming took 0 bases from V and 6 from J; bases not matched to a gene: 3. Study-level points and caveats: Around 160 TCR beta chains were listed as cytomegalovirus-associated. Earlier results showed most TCR beta V segments being productive about 87% or about 30% of the time.

The PCR used 60 Vbeta and 13 Jbeta primers. Data came from immunoSEQ multiplex PCR; TCRdb stores just in-frame clones and leaves some out. The sample holds 100,000 to 150,000 clones, 80% seen once. The sample consisted of PBMCs. V is TRBV5-1 and J is TRBJ2-1; 10 bases match TRBD2. The TCR comes from a man aged 40-49 years in good health and CMV-seronegative. CDR3 residues: CASSLAPSGGNEQFF. The CDR3, as DNA: TGCGCCAGCAGCTTGGCGCCTAGCGGGGGCAATGAGCAGTTCTTC.